The 13 T cell receptor beta chains presented below share a single source sample, sequenced in a study of regulatory T cells in long-lasting Graves disease. iRepertoire HTBI primers and Arm-PCR of CDR3 regions built TCR beta libraries. TCRdb redid the calling of the multiplex PCR reads with MiXCR, one entry per CDR3 protein. The repertoire holds a few hundred thousand distinct CDR3 sequences, with less than 15% as singletons. Time point reported: newly diagnosed GD, antithyroid drugs for less than 3 months. Scientists built the TCR library using RNA that was extracted from PBMCs. The same sample was also used in a study of T cells in Graves' hyperthyroidism and ophthalmopathy.

This material consisted of peripheral blood mononuclear cells (PBMCs), taken at new diagnosis, from a patient treated with antithyroid drugs. Every receptor here comes from a woman aged 50 to 65 with Graves disease.

The chain couples TRBV20-1 to TRBJ1-5, with a weak D call TRBD1 (5 bases). Trimming stripped 0 bases from V and 3 bases from J, with 15 bases between. Germline V gene data show CDR1 as DFQATT and CDR2 as SNEGSKA (reference sequence). The CDR3 covers 16 residues. The CDR3 DNA reads TGCAGTGCTAGAGAAAGGTTGTGGGGGGTCAATCAGCCCCAGCATTTT. This gives the protein CSARERLWGVNQPQHF.

This clonotype was detected ten times or more. The chain uses TRBV27 and TRBJ1-2, with no clear D. This CDR3 has 11 amino acids. Trimming removed 3 bases at V and 4 bases at J, with 3 bases between. The germline V gene has CDR1 MNHEY and CDR2 SMNVEV (reference sequence). CDR3 coding DNA: TGTGCCAGCAGTTTCACCTATGGCTACACCTTC. This codes for CASSFTYGYTF.

The rearrangement uses TRBV19 and TRBJ2-1; 10 bases agree with TRBD1. The CDR3 sequence is 16 residues long. The germline gives CDR1 LNHDA, CDR2 SQIVND (reference sequence). V shed 3 bases, J shed 5 bases, and the junction held 7 bases outside the gene matches. CDR3 bases: TGTGCCAGTAGTATCCCGACAGGGGGCTTCAACAATGAGCAGTTCTTC. Translating gives CASSIPTGGFNNEQFF.

Ten or more counts support this clonotype. This chain links TRBV2 with TRBJ2-2; no reliable D call. The V end lost 4 bases, the J end lost 3 bases, and 6 bases lay between the germline ends. The CDR3 consists of 13 residues. Germline V gene lookup returns CDR1 SNHLY and CDR2 FYNNEI. Here the CDR3 DNA reads TGTGCCAGCAGTGCACGGTACACCGGGGAGCTGTTTTTT. It encodes CASSARYTGELFF. Full variable domain (outside the CDR3, taken from reference TRBV2 and TRBJ2-2): EPEVTQTPSHQVTQMGQEVILRCVPISNHLYFYWYRQILGQKVEFLVSFYNNEISEKSEIFDDQFSVERPDGSNFTLKIRSTKLEDSAMYFCASSARYTGELFFGEGSRLTVL.

There are many counts of this clonotype. This chain joins TRBV28 and TRBJ2-7; the match to TRBD1 covers 9 bases. V gave up 8 bases and J gave up 2 bases; unmatched junction bases: 7. Germline CDR1 MDHEN, CDR2 SYDVKM. The CDR3 consists of 14 residues. As DNA, the CDR3 is TGTGCCAGCTCCGGGACAGGGATCACCTACGAGCAGTACTTC. This codes for CASSGTGITYEQYF.

At least ten counts were recorded for this clonotype. The rearrangement uses TRBV24-1 and TRBJ2-7, with D uncertain. This CDR3 spans 17 amino acids. The V and J ends lost 2 bases and 2 bases respectively, with 18 bases between them. CDR1 and CDR2 (germline): KGHDR, SFDVKD. The CDR3: CATSDSNTHLGPYEQYF. CDR3 DNA: TGTGCCACCAGTGATTCCAATACTCACCTTGGCCCCTACGAGCAGTACTTC.

Ten or more counts support this clonotype. The genes are TRBV2 and TRBJ2-7; D may be TRBD1 or TRBD2 (5 bases each). The CDR3 contains 13 residues. The germline V gene encodes CDR1 SNHLY and CDR2 FYNNEI. Trimming removed 6 bases from V and 9 bases from J, with 18 bases in between. CDR3 residues: CASRDTGLAGQYF. The DNA for the CDR3 is TGTGCCAGCAGGGACACCGGACTCGCAGGGCAGTACTTC.

In its sample, this clonotype was seen many times. The chain joins TRBV9 to TRBJ2-5; D might be TRBD1 or TRBD2, each matching 7 bases. The CDR3 sequence is 16 residues long. Germline CDR1 is SGDLS and CDR2 is YYNGEE. V was cut by 4 bases and J by 3 bases, with 19 bases left in between. The CDR3 DNA reads TGTGCCAGCAGCCCTCCAGGGGGGGAGGGCAAAGAGACCCAGTACTTC. Protein: CASSPPGGEGKETQYF.

This clonotype was seen many times. The V gene is TRBV28, the J gene TRBJ1-6; 7 bases are a match to TRBD1. The V gene end was trimmed by 7 bases and the J gene end by 4 bases; junction bases not matched to a gene: 7. Germline CDR1 reads MDHEN; CDR2 reads SYDVKM. CDR3 length: 15 amino acids. The CDR3 nucleotides are TGTGCCAGCAACTGGGGGGGACAGTATAATTCACCCCTCCACTTT. Translation: CASNWGGQYNSPLHF.

This clonotype has more than one count but fewer than ten. This may be a read error: a much more frequent sequence differs by one nucleotide. V is TRBV11-3 and J is TRBJ2-1; no reliable D call. The length of the CDR3 is 13 residues. Trimming took off 4 bases at V and 6 bases at J, with 10 bases between the two ends. Looked up from germline, CDR1 is SGHNT and CDR2 is YENEEA. The chain's CDR3 is CASSSLPSNEQFF. CDR3 coding DNA: TGTGCCAGCAGCTCCTTGCCTAGCAATGAGCAGTTCTTC.

The rearrangement links TRBV7-3 to TRBJ2-2, with 7 bases lining up with TRBD2. The CDR3 runs to 16 residues. With V trimmed by 4 bases and J by 1 base, 6 bases remained unmatched. In germline, CDR1 is SGHTA, CDR2 FQGTGA. Here the CDR3 DNA reads TGTGCCAGCAGCTCTCAGGCTAGCGGGAACACCGGGGAGCTGTTTTTT. Translation gives CASSSQASGNTGELFF.

This clonotype was counted at least ten times. The chain combines TRBV29-1 with TRBJ1-2, with D possibly matching TRBD1 (5 bases). The CDR3 totals 13 residues. Germline CDR1 is SQVTM and CDR2 is ANQGSEA. Trimming shortened V by 1 base and J by 8 bases, and 14 bases separated the two germline ends. Written as DNA, the CDR3 is TGCAGCGTTGAAGCGGGGGGGGTAAGGGGCTACACCTTC. Protein sequence: CSVEAGGVRGYTF.

At least ten counts were recorded for this clonotype. The CDR3 DNA reads as TGTGCCAGCAGTTACTCGACTCCTTGGCAGCTATCCTACAATGAGCAGTTCTTC. Translated, it gives CASSYSTPWQLSYNEQFF. The chain is built from TRBV6-5 and TRBJ2-1; D gene ambiguous. The CDR3 sequence is 18 residues long. Germline V gene sequence: CDR1 MNHEY, CDR2 SVGAGI. Between the trimmed V and J ends, which lost 0 bases and 1 base, there was a span of 16 bases.